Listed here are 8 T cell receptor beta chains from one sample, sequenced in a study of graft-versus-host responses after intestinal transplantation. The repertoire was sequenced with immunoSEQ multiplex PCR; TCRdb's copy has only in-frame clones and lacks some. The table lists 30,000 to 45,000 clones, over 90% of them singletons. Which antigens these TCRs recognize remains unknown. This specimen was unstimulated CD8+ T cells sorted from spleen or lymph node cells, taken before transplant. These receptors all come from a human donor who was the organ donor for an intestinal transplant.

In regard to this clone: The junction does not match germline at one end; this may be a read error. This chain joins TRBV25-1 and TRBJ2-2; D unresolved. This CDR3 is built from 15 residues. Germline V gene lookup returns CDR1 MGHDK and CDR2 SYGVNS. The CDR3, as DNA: TGTGCCAACAGTGAACACACGGTGGGCACCGGGGAGCTGTTTTTT. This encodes CANSEHTVGTGELFF. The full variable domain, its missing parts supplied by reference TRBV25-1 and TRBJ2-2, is EADIYQTPRYLVIGTGKKITLECSQTMGHDKMYWYQQDPGMELHLIHYSYGVNSTEKGDLSSESTVSRIRTEHFPLTLESARPSHTSQYLCANSEHTVGTGELFFGEGSRLTVL.

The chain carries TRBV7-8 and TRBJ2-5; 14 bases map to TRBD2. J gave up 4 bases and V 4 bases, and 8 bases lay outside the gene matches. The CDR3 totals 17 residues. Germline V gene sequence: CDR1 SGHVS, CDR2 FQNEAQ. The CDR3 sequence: CASSSGTSGSVRETQYF. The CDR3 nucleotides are TGTGCCAGCAGCTCAGGGACTAGCGGGAGTGTTCGAGAGACCCAGTACTTC.

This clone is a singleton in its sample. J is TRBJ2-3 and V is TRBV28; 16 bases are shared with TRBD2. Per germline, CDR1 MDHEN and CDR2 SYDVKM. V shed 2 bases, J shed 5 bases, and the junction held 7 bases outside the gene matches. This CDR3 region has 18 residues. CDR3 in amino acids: CASSLPGLAGGPGDTQYF. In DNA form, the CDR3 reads TGTGCCAGCAGTTTACCGGGACTAGCGGGAGGGCCGGGAGATACGCAGTATTTT.

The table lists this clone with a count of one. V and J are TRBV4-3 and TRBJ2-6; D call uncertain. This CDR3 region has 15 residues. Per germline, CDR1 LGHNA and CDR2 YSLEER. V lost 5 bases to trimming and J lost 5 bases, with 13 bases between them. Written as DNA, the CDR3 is TGCGCCAGCAGCTTATACACTATACGGGCCAACGTCCTGACTTTC. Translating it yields CASSLYTIRANVLTF.

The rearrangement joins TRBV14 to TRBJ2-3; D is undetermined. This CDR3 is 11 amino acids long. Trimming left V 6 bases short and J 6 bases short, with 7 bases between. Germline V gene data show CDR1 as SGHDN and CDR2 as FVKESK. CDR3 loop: CASSIGDTQYF. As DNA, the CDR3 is TGTGCCAGCAGTATAGGGGATACGCAGTATTTT.

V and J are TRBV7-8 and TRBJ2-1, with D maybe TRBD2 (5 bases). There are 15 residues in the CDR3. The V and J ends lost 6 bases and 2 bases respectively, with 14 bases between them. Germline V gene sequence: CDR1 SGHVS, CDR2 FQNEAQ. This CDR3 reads CASRFGLPTYNEQFF. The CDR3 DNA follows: TGTGCCAGCAGATTTGGACTGCCTACCTACAATGAGCAGTTCTTC.

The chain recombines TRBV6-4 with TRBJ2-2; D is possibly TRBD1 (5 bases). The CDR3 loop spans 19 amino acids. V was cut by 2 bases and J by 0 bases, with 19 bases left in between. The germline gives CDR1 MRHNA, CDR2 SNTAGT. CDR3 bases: TGTGCCAGCAGTGACGACAAGGGGCCAACTCTATCGAACACCGGGGAGCTGTTTTTT. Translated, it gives CASSDDKGPTLSNTGELFF.

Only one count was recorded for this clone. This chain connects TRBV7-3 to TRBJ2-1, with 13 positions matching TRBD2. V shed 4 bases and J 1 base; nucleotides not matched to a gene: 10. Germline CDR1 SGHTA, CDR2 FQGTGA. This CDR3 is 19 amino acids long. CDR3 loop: CASSSLGTSGEESYNEQFF. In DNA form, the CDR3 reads TGTGCCAGCAGCTCCCTCGGGACTAGCGGGGAAGAGTCCTACAATGAGCAGTTCTTC.